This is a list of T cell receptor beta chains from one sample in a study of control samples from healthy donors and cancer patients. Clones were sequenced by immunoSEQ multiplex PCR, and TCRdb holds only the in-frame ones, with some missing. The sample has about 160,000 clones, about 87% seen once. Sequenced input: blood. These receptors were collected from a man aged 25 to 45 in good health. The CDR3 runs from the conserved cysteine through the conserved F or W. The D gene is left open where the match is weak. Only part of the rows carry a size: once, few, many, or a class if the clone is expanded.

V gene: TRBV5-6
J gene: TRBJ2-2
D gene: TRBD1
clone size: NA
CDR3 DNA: TGTGCCAGCAGCTTGGTGGGACAGGGGCCCGGGGAGCTGTTTTTT
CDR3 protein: CASSLVGQGPGELFF

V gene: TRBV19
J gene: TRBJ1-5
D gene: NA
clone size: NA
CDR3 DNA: TGTGCTATAGGGTCGGGGATTAGCAATCAGCCCCAGCATTTT
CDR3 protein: CAIGSGISNQPQHF

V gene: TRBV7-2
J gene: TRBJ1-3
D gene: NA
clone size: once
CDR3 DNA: TGTGCCAGCAGCTTAATCGGTTCCTCCCTCTCTGGAAACACCATATATTTT
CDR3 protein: CASSLIGSSLSGNTIYF

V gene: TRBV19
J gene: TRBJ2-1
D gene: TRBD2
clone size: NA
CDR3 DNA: TGTGCCAGTAGTGCGCCGGGACTAGCGGGAGGGCCAAAGCAGTTCTTC
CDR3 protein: CASSAPGLAGGPKQFF

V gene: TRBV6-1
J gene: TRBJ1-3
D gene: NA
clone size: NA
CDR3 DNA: TGTGCCAGCAGTGGGGGGACGAGAGGCCCGGGAAACACCATATATTTT
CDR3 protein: CASSGGTRGPGNTIYF

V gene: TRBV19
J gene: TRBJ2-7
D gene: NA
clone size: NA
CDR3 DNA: TGTGCCAGTAGTACACGACAGTCCACTAGCCACGAGCAGTACTTC
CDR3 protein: CASSTRQSTSHEQYF

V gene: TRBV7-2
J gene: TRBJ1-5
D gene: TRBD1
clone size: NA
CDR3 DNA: TGTGCCAGCAGCGCCGGGACAGGGCTAAATCAGCCCCAGCATTTT
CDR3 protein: CASSAGTGLNQPQHF

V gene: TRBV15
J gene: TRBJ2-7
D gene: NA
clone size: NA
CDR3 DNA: TGTGCCACCAGCAGAGATCGGGGTCGCGAGCAGTACTTC
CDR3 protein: CATSRDRGREQYF

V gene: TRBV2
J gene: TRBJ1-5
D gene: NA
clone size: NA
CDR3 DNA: TGTGCCAGCAGTGCTTCGGACCGACCGAATCAGCCCCAGCATTTT
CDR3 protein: CASSASDRPNQPQHF

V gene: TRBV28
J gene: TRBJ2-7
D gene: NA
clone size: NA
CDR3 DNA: TGTGCCAGCAGTTTACGCAGAAGGGGGACTGAGCAGTACTTC
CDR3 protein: CASSLRRRGTEQYF

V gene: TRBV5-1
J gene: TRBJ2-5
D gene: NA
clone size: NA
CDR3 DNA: TGCGCCAGCAGCTTGGGCGGGGCGCAAGAGACCCAGTACTTC
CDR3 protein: CASSLGGAQETQYF

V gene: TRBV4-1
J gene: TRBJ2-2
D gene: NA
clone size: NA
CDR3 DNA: TGCGCCAGCAGCCAAGAAGCTGCTGGAGGGGAGCTGTTTTTT
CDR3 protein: CASSQEAAGGELFF

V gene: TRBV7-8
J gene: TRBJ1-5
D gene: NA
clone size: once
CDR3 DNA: TGTGCCAGCAGCTTAAGGGGCGATCAGCCCCAGCATTTT
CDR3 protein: CASSLRGDQPQHF

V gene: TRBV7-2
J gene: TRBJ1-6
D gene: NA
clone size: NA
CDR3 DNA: TGTGCCAGCAGCTTGGCGAAATCACCCCTCCACTTT
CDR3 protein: CASSLAKSPLHF

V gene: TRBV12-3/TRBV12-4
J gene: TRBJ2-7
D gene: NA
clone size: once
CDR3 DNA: TGTGCCAGCAGTTTGGACTCCTACGAGCAGTACTTC
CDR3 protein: CASSLDSYEQYF

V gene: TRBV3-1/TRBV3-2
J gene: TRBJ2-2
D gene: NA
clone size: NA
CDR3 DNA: TGTGCCAGCAGCTCTGGGGTGGCGACGACCGGGGAGCTGTTTTTT
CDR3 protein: CASSSGVATTGELFF

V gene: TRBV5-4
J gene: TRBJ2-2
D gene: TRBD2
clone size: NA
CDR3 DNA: TGTGCCAGCAGCATAGAACGGGGGGGATACACCGGGGAGCTGTTTTTT
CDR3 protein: CASSIERGGYTGELFF

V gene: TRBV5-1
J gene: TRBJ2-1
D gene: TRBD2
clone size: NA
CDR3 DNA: TGCGCCAGCGCCCCTGGGACTAGCGGGGGATACAATGAGCAGTTCTTC
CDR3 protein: CASAPGTSGGYNEQFF

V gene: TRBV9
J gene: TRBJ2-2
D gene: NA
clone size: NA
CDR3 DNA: TGTGCCAGCAGCCCTCGGGGGTTGAACACCGGGGAGCTGTTTTTT
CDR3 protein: CASSPRGLNTGELFF

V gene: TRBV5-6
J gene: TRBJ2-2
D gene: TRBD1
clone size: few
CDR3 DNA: TGTGCCAGCAGGTCGGGACAGAGGTTAACGAACACCGGGGAGCTGTTTTTT
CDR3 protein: CASRSGQRLTNTGELFF

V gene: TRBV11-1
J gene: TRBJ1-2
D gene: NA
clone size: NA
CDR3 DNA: TGTGCCAGCAGCTTAGCGGGTGACAGCATTAACTATGGCTACACCTTC
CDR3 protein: CASSLAGDSINYGYTF

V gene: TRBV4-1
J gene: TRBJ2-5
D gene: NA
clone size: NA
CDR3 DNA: TGCGCCAGCAGCCAAGGGGGGCTGCGCCCCGATCAAGAGACCCAGTACTTC
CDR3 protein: CASSQGGLRPDQETQYF

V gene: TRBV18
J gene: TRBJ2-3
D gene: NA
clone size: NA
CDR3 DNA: TGTGCCAGCTCACCGGCCAGAACAAGCACAGATACGCAGTATTTT
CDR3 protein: CASSPARTSTDTQYF

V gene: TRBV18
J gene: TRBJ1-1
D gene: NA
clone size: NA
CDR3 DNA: TGTGCCAGCTCACCACAAAGCGCTGAAGCTTTCTTT
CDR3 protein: CASSPQSAEAFF

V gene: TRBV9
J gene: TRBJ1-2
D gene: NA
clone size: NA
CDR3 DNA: TGTGCCAGCAGTGCGGACAGCTATGGCTACACCTTC
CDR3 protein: CASSADSYGYTF

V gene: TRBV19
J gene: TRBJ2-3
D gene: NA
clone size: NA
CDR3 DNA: TGTGCCAGTAGTATAGAGGGCCAGGGTAGAGATACGCAGTATTTT
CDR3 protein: CASSIEGQGRDTQYF

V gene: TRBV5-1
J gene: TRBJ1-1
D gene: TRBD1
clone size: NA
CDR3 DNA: TGCGCCAGCAGCTCGGGACAGGGGAACACTGAAGCTTTCTTT
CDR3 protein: CASSSGQGNTEAFF

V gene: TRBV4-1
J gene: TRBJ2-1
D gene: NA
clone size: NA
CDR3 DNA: TGCGCCAGCAGCCGAATTTCGGACCTCAATGAGCAGTTCTTC
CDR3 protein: CASSRISDLNEQFF

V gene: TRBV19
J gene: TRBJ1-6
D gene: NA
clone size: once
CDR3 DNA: TGTGCCAGTAAAAGGGGCAATTCACCCCTCCACTTT
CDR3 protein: CASKRGNSPLHF

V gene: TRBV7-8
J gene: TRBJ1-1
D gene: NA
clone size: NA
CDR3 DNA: TGTGCCAGCAGCTTAGCGCCTTGGGCAGGGGAGGCTTTCTTT
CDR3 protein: CASSLAPWAGEAFF

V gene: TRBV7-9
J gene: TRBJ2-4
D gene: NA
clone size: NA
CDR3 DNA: TGTGCCAGCAGCTTCCTCACAGGGAACATTCAGTACTTC
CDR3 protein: CASSFLTGNIQYF

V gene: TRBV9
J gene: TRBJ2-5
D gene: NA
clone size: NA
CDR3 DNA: TGTGCCAGCAGCGGGAGGGGGGGGTGGACCCAGTACTTC
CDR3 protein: CASSGRGGWTQYF

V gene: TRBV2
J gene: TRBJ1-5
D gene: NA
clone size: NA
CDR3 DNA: TGTGCCAGCGCTTTTCAGGGGATTCGACAGCCCCAGCATTTT
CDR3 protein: CASAFQGIRQPQHF

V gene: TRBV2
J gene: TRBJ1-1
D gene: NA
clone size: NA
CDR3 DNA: TGTGCCAGCAGTGTCACCCCGTCGGGCACTGAAGCTTTCTTT
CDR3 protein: CASSVTPSGTEAFF

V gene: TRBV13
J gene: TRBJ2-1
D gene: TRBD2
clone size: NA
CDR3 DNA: TGTGCCAGCAGCTTATTGACTAGCGCCAGAAGGGATGAGCAGTTCTTC
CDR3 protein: CASSLLTSARRDEQFF

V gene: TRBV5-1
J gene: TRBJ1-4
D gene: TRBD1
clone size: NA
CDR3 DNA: TGCGCCAGCAGATCGGGACAGCCTAATGAAAAACTGTTTTTT
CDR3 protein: CASRSGQPNEKLFF

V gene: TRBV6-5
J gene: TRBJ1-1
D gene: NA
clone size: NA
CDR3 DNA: TGTGCCAGCAGGGACAAGGAATCCAACACTGAAGCTTTCTTT
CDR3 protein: CASRDKESNTEAFF

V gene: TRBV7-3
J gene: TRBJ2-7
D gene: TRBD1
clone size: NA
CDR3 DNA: TGTGCCAGCAGCTCGGCCGGGACAGGTGTCTACGAGCAGTACTTC
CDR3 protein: CASSSAGTGVYEQYF

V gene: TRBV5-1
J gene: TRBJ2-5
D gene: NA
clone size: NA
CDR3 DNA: TGCGCCAGCAGCGGGAGGCAAAAAGAGGAGACCCAGTACTTC
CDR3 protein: CASSGRQKEETQYF

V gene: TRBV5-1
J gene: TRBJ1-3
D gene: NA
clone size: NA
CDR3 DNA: TGCGCCAGCAGCTTGGATGTCTCCGCCTCTGGAAACACCATATATTTT
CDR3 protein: CASSLDVSASGNTIYF

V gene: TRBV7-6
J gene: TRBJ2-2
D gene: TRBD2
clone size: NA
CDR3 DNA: TGTGCCAGCAGCTCGGAACTAGCGGGGGGGAACGGGGAGCTGTTTTTT
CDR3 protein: CASSSELAGGNGELFF

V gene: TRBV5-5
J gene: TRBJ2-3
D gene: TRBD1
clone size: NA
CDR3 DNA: TGTGCCAGCAGCCAACAGGGGGGCACAGATACGCAGTATTTT
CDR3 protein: CASSQQGGTDTQYF

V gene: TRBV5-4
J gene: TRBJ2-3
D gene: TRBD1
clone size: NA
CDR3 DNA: TGTGCCAGCAGCTTGGATCCAGGGGGATGGGTCACAGATACGCAGTATTTT
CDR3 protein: CASSLDPGGWVTDTQYF

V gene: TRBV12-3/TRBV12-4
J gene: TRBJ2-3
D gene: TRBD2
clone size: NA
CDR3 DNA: TGTGCCAGCAGTTTTCTAGCGGGGGATACGCAGTATTTT
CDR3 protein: CASSFLAGDTQYF

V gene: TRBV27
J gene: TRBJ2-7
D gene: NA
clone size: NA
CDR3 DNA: TGTGCCAGCAGTGTCACCGGGACACGGGGCGAGCAGTACTTC
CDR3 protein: CASSVTGTRGEQYF

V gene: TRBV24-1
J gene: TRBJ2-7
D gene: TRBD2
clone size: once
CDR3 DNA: TGTGCCACCAGCCCTCACCCGGGACTAGACGTCTACGAGCAGTACTTC
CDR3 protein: CATSPHPGLDVYEQYF

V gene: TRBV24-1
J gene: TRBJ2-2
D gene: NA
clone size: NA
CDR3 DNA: TGTGCCACACGGGGGCCCCAAGACACCGGGGAGCTGTTTTTT
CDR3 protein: CATRGPQDTGELFF

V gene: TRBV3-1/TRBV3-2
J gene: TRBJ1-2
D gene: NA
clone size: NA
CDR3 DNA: TGTGCCAGCAGCCGACAGGAGGGCTACACCTTC
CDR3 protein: CASSRQEGYTF

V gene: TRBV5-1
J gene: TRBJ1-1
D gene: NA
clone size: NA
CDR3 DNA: TGCGCCAGCAGCTTCAGAAGTGAAGCTTTCTTT
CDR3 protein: CASSFRSEAFF

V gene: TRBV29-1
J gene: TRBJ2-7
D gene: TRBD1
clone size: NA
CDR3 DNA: TGCAGCGTTGCATCACAGGGGTACGAGCAGTACTTC
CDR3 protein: CSVASQGYEQYF

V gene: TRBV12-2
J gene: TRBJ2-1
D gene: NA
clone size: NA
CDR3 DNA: TGTGCAAGTCGCTCCCGGACCTCCCTGGGCTCCTACAATGAGCAGTTCTTC
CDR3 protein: CASRSRTSLGSYNEQFF

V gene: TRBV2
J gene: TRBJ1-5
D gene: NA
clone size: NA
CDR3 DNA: TGTGCCAGCAGTAGACACGAATATTATAGCAATCAGCCCCAGCATTTT
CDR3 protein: CASSRHEYYSNQPQHF

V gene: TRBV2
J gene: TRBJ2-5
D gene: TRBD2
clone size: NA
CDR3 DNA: TGTGCCAGCCGCCGAAGGGTGCTAGCGGGGGAGACCCAGTACTTC
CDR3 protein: CASRRRVLAGETQYF

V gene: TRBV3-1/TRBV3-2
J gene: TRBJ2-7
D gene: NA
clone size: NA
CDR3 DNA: TGTGCCAGCAGCCAAAGTCAGGCTCGGTACTTC
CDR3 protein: CASSQSQARYF